These 14 T cell receptor beta chains came from one sample sequenced in a study of T cell repertoires in cytomegalovirus infection. MiXCR, run by TCRdb on the reads, gives a single entry per CDR3 protein. The repertoire holds roughly 600,000 distinct CDR3 sequences, with 20% to 25% as singletons. Sequencing was performed on CD8+ T cells from PBMCs. The receptors stem from a human donor in good health (CMV status not recorded). Some clones in this sample may be carry-over from other donors' samples.

This clonotype occurred a few times. This rearrangement joins TRBV6-2 or TRBV6-3 to TRBJ2-7; either TRBD1 or TRBD2 may supply D (5 bases each). V lost 4 bases and J lost 7, with 14 bases in between. The CDR3 has 13 amino acids. The germline V gene has CDR1 MNHEY and CDR2 SVGEGT. For the CDR3, the DNA is TGTGCCAGCAGTTCGGGGCCAAGGTGGGAGCAGTACGTC. Protein product: CASSSGPRWEQYV.

This clonotype was observed at least ten times. The chain links TRBV7-6 to TRBJ2-2; 8 positions match TRBD1. This CDR3 is 16 amino acids long. Germline lookup yields CDR1 SGHVS and CDR2 FNYEAQ. The junction had 8 bases not matched to a gene; V was cut back by 6 bases and J by 2 bases. The CDR3 loop reads CASSFGTGLNTGELFF. The DNA of the CDR3 is TGTGCCAGCAGTTTTGGGACAGGCCTAAACACCGGGGAGCTGTTTTTT.

This clonotype was detected many times. J is TRBJ2-6 and V is TRBV27, with unresolved D. The CDR3 spans 13 residues. The germline V gene encodes CDR1 MNHEY and CDR2 SMNVEV (reference sequence). The germline V and J ends were trimmed by 0 bases and 3 bases, with 0 bases remaining between them. The CDR3 DNA reads as TGTGCCAGCAGTTTATCTGGGGCCAACGTCCTGACTTTC. Its translation is CASSLSGANVLTF.

This clonotype was observed a few times. This chain uses TRBV6-6 with TRBJ2-2; 8 bases are shared with TRBD1. V was clipped by 4 bases and J by 0 bases; unmatched bases: 4. CDR3 length equals 16 residues. Germline V gene sequence: CDR1 MNHNY, CDR2 SVGAGI (reference sequence). CDR3 sequence (DNA): TGTGCCAGCAGTTTGGGACAGGCCCCGAACACCGGGGAGCTGTTTTTT. This encodes CASSLGQAPNTGELFF.

In regard to this clonotype: This sequence may be a read error, since a much larger clone differs from it by one base. The V gene is TRBV28, the J gene TRBJ1-1; TRBD1 is a possible D gene (6 bases). This CDR3 contains 15 residues. Trimming left V 3 bases short and J 8 bases short, with 19 bases between. The germline V gene has CDR1 MDHEN and CDR2 SYDVKM. The CDR3 DNA reads TGTGCCAGCAGTTTTTCCTTCACAGGGATGAGAGAAGCTTTCTTT. Residues: CASSFSFTGMREAFF.

The sample holds many counts of this clonotype. The chain carries TRBV7-2 and TRBJ1-1; D is ambiguous. From germline, CDR1 is SGHTA and CDR2 FQGNSA. The V end lost 5 bases, the J end lost 4 bases, and 11 bases lay between the germline ends. CDR3 length: 13 residues. This CDR3 reads CASSLNRGTEAFF. The DNA of the CDR3 is TGTGCCAGCAGCCTAAACCGGGGCACTGAAGCTTTCTTT.

This chain connects TRBV6-5 to TRBJ1-2; 9 bases map to TRBD1. V gave up 6 bases and J gave up 7 bases; unmatched junction bases: 6. CDR3 length equals 13 residues. The germline V gene encodes CDR1 MNHEY and CDR2 SVGAGI. The CDR3 region is CASRSGTGLGYTF. CDR3 coding DNA: TGTGCCAGCAGGTCCGGGACAGGGCTTGGCTACACCTTC.

This clonotype came up many times. This CDR3 reads CASSSPLRGYGYTF. CDR3 sequence (DNA): TGTGCCAGCAGCTCCCCCCTGAGGGGTTATGGCTACACCTTC. The genes are TRBV7-9 and TRBJ1-2; D is perhaps TRBD1 (5 bases). The V end was cut by 4 bases, the J end by 5 bases, with 14 bases between. The CDR3 spans 14 residues. CDR1 SEHNR and CDR2 FQNEAQ come from the germline V gene (reference sequence). Looking up the rest from reference TRBV7-9 and TRBJ1-2 gives the full variable domain: DTGVSQNPRHKITKRGQNVTFRCDPISEHNRLYWYRQTLGQGPEFLTYFQNEAQLEKSRLLSDRFSAERPKGSFSTLEIQRTEQGDSAMYLCASSSPLRGYGYTFGSGTRLTVV.

This clonotype was detected once. The CDR3 sequence: CASSQLMSGGDADTQYF. DNA of the CDR3: TGTGCCAGCAGTCAACTAATGAGCGGGGGGGACGCAGATACGCAGTATTTT. The chain links TRBV6-6 to TRBJ2-3; 10 nucleotides agree with TRBD2. The CDR3 has 17 residues. J gave up 4 bases and V 5 bases, and 12 bases lay outside the gene matches. CDR1 MNHNY and CDR2 SVGAGI come from the germline V gene (reference sequence).

The V gene is TRBV27, the J gene TRBJ2-2; tentatively, D is TRBD1 (5 bases). CDR3 length: 15 amino acids. CDR1 and CDR2 from the germline V gene are MNHEY and SMNVEV (reference sequence). The ends were cut back, 4 bases at V and 2 bases at J, with 11 bases in the middle. DNA for the CDR3: TGTGCCAGCAGTTCCTTGGACACCAACACCGGGGAGCTGTTTTTT. Translating it yields CASSSLDTNTGELFF.

This clonotype came up many times. This chain connects TRBV7-6 to TRBJ2-7; TRBD2 aligns across 9 bases. The length of the CDR3 is 16 residues. CDR1 and CDR2 (germline): SGHVS, FNYEAQ. V trimming: 5 bases; J trimming: 3 bases; junction bases outside the gene matches: 11. Written as DNA, the CDR3 is TGTGCCAGCAGCCTGTTGATGGGGACTAGCATCTACGAGCAGTACTTC. As protein: CASSLLMGTSIYEQYF.

Many counts were recorded for this clonotype. The chain recombines TRBV25-1 with TRBJ2-1; D call uncertain. Trimming left V 4 bases short and J 8 bases short, with 12 bases between. This CDR3 contains 13 residues. The V gene's germline CDR1 is MGHDK and CDR2 SYGVNS. The CDR3 loop reads CASSAGFGDEQFF. The CDR3, as DNA: TGTGCCAGCAGTGCCGGATTCGGAGATGAGCAGTTCTTC.

This clonotype was recorded many times. The V call is TRBV12-5, the J call TRBJ1-1; 9 bases map to TRBD1. Germline V gene data show CDR1 as LGHNT and CDR2 as FRNRAP. The ends lost 3 bases at V and 3 bases at J; junction bases unmatched: 5. The CDR3 sequence is 15 residues long. The CDR3 region has the DNA TGTGCTAGTGGTTTTTCGACAGGGGGAGACACTGAAGCTTTCTTT. Protein: CASGFSTGGDTEAFF.

This chain links TRBV13 with TRBJ2-7; a weak D match, TRBD1 (6 bases). Trimming removed 3 bases at V and 3 bases at J, with 15 bases between. This CDR3 comprises 15 residues. CDR1 and CDR2 (germline): PRHDT, FYEKMQ (reference sequence). CDR3 protein: CASSLRGSQGYEQYF. As DNA, the CDR3 is TGTGCCAGCAGCTTGAGGGGGTCGCAGGGCTACGAGCAGTACTTC.